The source of this TCR beta chain is a study of blood T cells in healthy people across ages. A second about 6 to 12 cycle PCR used barcoded and J-beta primers. TCRdb itself ran the 5' RACE reads through MiXCR, one entry per CDR3 protein. The sample carries about 800,000 distinct CDR3 sequences, 25% recorded once. This clonotype was observed a handful of times. These data also featured in a second study, about T cells of mothers and their children. That paper adds: The study recruited a few healthy Caucasian mothers and their six children as donors. Mothers yielded over 8 million CDR3 reads, children several million each. Related mother and child pairs showed slightly greater overlap (not significant) than unrelated pairs did.

This receptor was identified in a boy between 10 and 17 years old in good health. The sequencing sample was made of blood.

The CDR3 is CASSPRIWTVLTRLFF. CDR3 sequence (DNA): TGTGCCAGCAGCCCCAGGATATGGACAGTCTTGACAAGACTGTTTTTT. J is TRBJ1-4 and V is TRBV7-2, with D maybe TRBD1 (6 bases). This CDR3 has 16 amino acids. The germline CDR1 and CDR2 sequences are SGHTA and FQGNSA. V lost 5 bases to trimming and J lost 13 bases, with 26 bases between them.